The 10 T cell receptor beta chains below come from one sample, sequenced in a study of beta chain features in type 1 diabetes. Study-wide results and caveats: Type 1 diabetes patients had TCRB CDR3s that were shorter (moderately but significantly so) in all four CD4+ subsets.

Antigen specificity for these receptors is unknown. The study reverse transcribed the entire isolated RNA, so it sequenced expressed TCRB transcripts. The protocol was immunoSEQ multiplex PCR, while the TCRdb copy is restricted to in-frame clones and leaves out a portion. The sample holds around 280,000 clones; approximately 15% are singletons and the top ten take roughly 0.015%. Source material: naive CD4+ T cells from blood. These receptor sequences come from a man between 18 and 35 years old with type 1 diabetes.

This clone was seen a handful of times. The genes are TRBV28 and TRBJ2-5; D gene uncertain. The CDR3 totals 13 residues. Trimming pared 5 bases from V and 5 bases from J, leaving 12 bases between. The germline V gene encodes CDR1 MDHEN and CDR2 SYDVKM. CDR3 sequence reads: CASSPRSWETQYF. The CDR3 region has the DNA TGTGCCAGCAGTCCCCGGTCCTGGGAGACCCAGTACTTC.

As concerns this clone: Other DNA sequences from this sample encode an identical CDR3 as well. This chain joins TRBV30 and TRBJ1-5, with 9 nucleotides matching TRBD1. The length of the CDR3 is 13 residues. Germline assignment: CDR1 GTSNPN and CDR2 SVGIG (reference sequence). V trimming: 5 bases; J trimming: 7 bases; junction bases outside the gene matches: 6. CDR3 sequence: CAWAGQGRQPQHF. Written as DNA, the CDR3 is TGTGCCTGGGCGGGACAGGGAAGACAGCCCCAGCATTTT. The entire variable domain, with the rest obtained from reference TRBV30 and TRBJ1-5, is as follows: SQTIHQWPATLVQPVGSPLSLECTVEGTSNPNLYWYRQAAGRGLQLLFYSVGIGQISSEVPQNLSASRPQDRQFILSSKKLLLSDSGFYLCAWAGQGRQPQHFGDGTRLSIL.

This clone was observed a few times. The CDR3 DNA reads as TGTGCCAGCAGCCCGGGACAGGGGAGGAACTATGGCTACACCTTC. This translates into CASSPGQGRNYGYTF. The V call is TRBV9, the J call TRBJ1-2; 10 bases align to TRBD1. The germline gives CDR1 SGDLS, CDR2 YYNGEE. This CDR3 spans 15 amino acids. The trim removed 4 bases at V and 2 bases at J, leaving 5 bases unmatched.

This clone has only a few counts. CDR3 DNA: TGTGCCAGCAGCTTGGAGTCACAGATTAATTCACCCCTCCACTTT. The encoded protein is CASSLESQINSPLHF. The chain recombines TRBV5-6 with TRBJ1-6; D is undetermined. With 0 bases removed from V and 6 bases from J, the gap between germline ends came to 10 bases. This CDR3 comprises 15 residues. The germline V gene encodes CDR1 SGHDT and CDR2 YYEEEE.

The rearrangement links TRBV5-5 to TRBJ2-5, with TRBD2 matching over 10 bases. The CDR3 length is 15 residues. Germline V gene data show CDR1 as SGHKS and CDR2 as YYEKEE (reference sequence). V trimming: 0 bases; J trimming: 5 bases; junction bases outside the gene matches: 4. This chain's CDR3 is CASSLELAGYETQYF. The CDR3 DNA reads as TGTGCCAGCAGCTTGGAACTAGCGGGATACGAGACCCAGTACTTC. The entire variable domain, with the rest obtained from reference TRBV5-5 and TRBJ2-5, is as follows: DAGVTQSPTHLIKTRGQQVTLRCSPISGHKSVSWYQQVLGQGPQFIFQYYEKEERGRGNFPDRFSARQFPNYSSELNVNALLLGDSALYLCASSLELAGYETQYFGPGTRLLVL.

The V call is TRBV29-1, the J call TRBJ2-5; 7 bases align to TRBD1. The CDR3 is made up of 14 amino acids. V lost 4 bases, J lost 4 bases, and 9 bases stayed unmatched. CDR1 and CDR2 (germline): SQVTM, ANQGSEA. CDR3 DNA sequence: TGCAGCGTTGCTCCAGGGGGTTGGGGAGAGACCCAGTACTTC. This sequence encodes CSVAPGGWGETQYF.

The rearrangement links TRBV4-1 to TRBJ1-2; tentatively, D is TRBD1 (6 bases). In germline, CDR1 is MGHRA, CDR2 YSYEKL. The CDR3 consists of 12 residues. V was shortened by 4 bases and J by 4 bases, with 7 bases between the two germline ends. The CDR3 spells CASSPTGYGYTF. Here the CDR3 DNA reads TGCGCCAGCAGCCCGACAGGCTATGGCTACACCTTC.

This clone was counted between two and nine times. This sequence joins TRBV19 and TRBJ2-2, with 9 positions matching TRBD1. Trimming took 3 bases from V and 3 from J; bases not matched to a gene: 8. Germline assignment: CDR1 LNHDA and CDR2 SQIVND (reference sequence). The CDR3 consists of 17 residues. CDR3 in amino acids: CASSMGLQGADTGELFF. For the CDR3, the DNA is TGTGCCAGTAGTATGGGGTTACAGGGGGCTGACACCGGGGAGCTGTTTTTT.

The chain couples TRBV25-1 to TRBJ2-2; 7 nucleotides line up with TRBD2. With 1 base clipped from V and 3 bases from J, the junction kept 5 bases outside the gene matches. From germline, CDR1 is MGHDK and CDR2 SYGVNS. This CDR3 is built from 16 residues. The CDR3 loop reads CASSELGGLDTGELFF. The CDR3 DNA reads TGTGCCAGCAGTGAATTGGGGGGGTTGGACACCGGGGAGCTGTTTTTT. The full variable domain, in which reference TRBV25-1 and TRBJ2-2 provide the parts outside the CDR3, is EADIYQTPRYLVIGTGKKITLECSQTMGHDKMYWYQQDPGMELHLIHYSYGVNSTEKGDLSSESTVSRIRTEHFPLTLESARPSHTSQYLCASSELGGLDTGELFFGEGSRLTVL.

This clone showed up just a few times. This chain connects TRBV15 to TRBJ2-1, with D tentatively TRBD2 (7 bases). Germline CDR1 is LNHNV and CDR2 is YYDKDF (reference sequence). The CDR3 is made up of 13 amino acids. V gave up 0 bases and J gave up 10 bases, with 10 bases separating them. In DNA form, the CDR3 reads TGTGCCACCAGCAGAGATGGGAGGGGGGAGCAGTTCTTC. Residues: CATSRDGRGEQFF.